Given below is one T cell receptor (beta chain) in context. Here immunoSEQ multiplex PCR was the method, and the copy in TCRdb shows in-frame clones only, minus some. The data contain under 250,000 clones, around 90% of them singletons. From germline, CDR1 is SNHLY and CDR2 FYNNEI. Trimming removed 7 bases at V and 7 bases at J, with 11 bases between. This CDR3 contains 11 residues. This entry belongs to a study of blood T cell repertoires in COVID-19. The source material was peripheral blood. The TCR was taken from a young man with acute or convalescent COVID-19. The chain joins TRBV2 to TRBJ2-7, with no clear D. This CDR3 reads CASTFAMEQYF. The CDR3 nucleotides read TGTGCCAGCACCTTCGCGATGGAGCAGTACTTC.